The clone carrying this TCR beta chain was seen only a few times. These data belong to a study of patients and donors after allogeneic stem cell transplantation. TCRdb independently ran MiXCR on the RT-PCR reads; one entry per CDR3 protein. This table has around 160,000 distinct CDR3 sequences, approximately 31% appearing once. Germline CDR1 LGHNA, CDR2 YNFKEQ. This CDR3 region has 16 residues. Trimming removed 0 bases from V and 3 bases from J; junction bases left unmatched: 5. The TCR originated in a human donor who was either an allogeneic HSCT recipient or a stem cell or donor lymphocyte infusion donor (not recorded which). It is not recorded whose cells these are; they may come from a transplant donor. The chain is built from TRBV4-2 and TRBJ1-1; 9 bases match TRBD1. Specimen: blood, either unsorted or a sorted T cell fraction (not recorded which). The chain's CDR3 is CASSQEARDRDTEAFF. The CDR3 nucleotides read TGTGCCAGCAGCCAAGAGGCACGGGACAGGGACACTGAAGCTTTCTTT.